This TCR beta chain was documented in a study of spatial heterogeneity in lung cancer (dated by TCRdb to the late 2010s). For context, the study as a whole: Beta-chain transcripts were consistently detected in greater numbers than alpha-chain transcripts, which likely reflects a higher abundance of beta-chain transcripts. Both alpha and beta chains were TCR-sequenced in samples taken at surgery, namely 220 tumor regions, fewer than 85 matched nontumor lung samples and just over 55 PBMC samples. In the raw uncorrected reads, each unique combination of TCR and UMI appeared on average more than ten times. In non-small cell lung cancer, the study made a quantitative comparison of TCR alpha and beta repertoires among multiple tumor regions, matched nontumor lung and blood. Nonsynonymous mutation counts, determined by whole-exome sequencing of tumor tissue, were related to features of the TCR repertoire. Study-level results and caveats: Ubiquitous expanded tumor TCRs were detected in blood more often at tumor resection than at routine follow-up. Confirming at a functional level the hypothesis that regional TCRs recognize regional mutations was considered to require additional single-cell paired TCR alpha and beta sequencing.

Libraries were prepared through 5' RACE. The sequencer was a NextSeq 500. To allow correction of PCR and sequencing errors, the TCR library protocol tagged every TCR cDNA molecule with a unique molecular identifier. As for the original processing: TCR identification, UMI-based error correction and CDR3 extraction were performed with Decombinator tools. Expanded TCRs were defined as those above a frequency of 2 per 1,000, corresponding to the top 1% of the tumor frequency distribution. Rényi diversity was computed with the R vegan package after subsampling each repertoire 100 times to 5,000 TCRs. CDR3 similarity networks were built from amino acid triplet string-kernel similarity, with CDR3s being connected when pairwise similarity was above 0.82. Clones were called with MiXCR by TCRdb after fastp trimmed the public reads at Q25, and only in-frame beta chains were retained. Each CDR3 protein gets just one entry, which takes the most common genes and DNA from the rows behind it. The V and J calls reflect TCRdb's pipeline rather than the authors' work. The table for this sample lists more than 20,000 distinct CDR3 sequences; around 4.5% of them were counted only once. Of the sample, 30% to 40% falls within the top ten clones.

CDR3 length: 12 amino acids, cysteine to phenylalanine. The only DNA kept is the CDR3, 36 bases in frame from the first base. Sequences SGHNT (CDR1) and YYREEE (CDR2) are obtained from the germline V gene (reference sequence). A distance of 5 bases separates the germline ends of V and J, which lose 1 base and 3 bases respectively. This clonotype was counted ten times or more. Its target antigen remains unknown. Qualities for individual bases were not recorded, and no much larger clone is one base off. What this sample's time point label stands for: sample taken at primary tumor resection. Whole RNA extracted from tumor and nontumor lung tissue, or from cryopreserved PBMC samples, was used for TCR sequencing without cell sorting. The donors were approximately 70 patients from the lung TRACERx cohort who had early-stage, untreated non-small cell lung cancer. A patient was chosen for TCR sequencing only when enough RNA was available from at least two tumor regions.

The chain joins TRBV5-4 to TRBJ2-7; the D gene assignment is ambiguous. Source: PBMCs, taken at surgery. The origin of this receptor is a male donor with early-stage non-small cell lung cancer. CDR3 reads: CASSLNRYEQYF. The DNA sequence is TGTGCCAGCAGCTTGAATCGCTACGAGCAGTACTTC.